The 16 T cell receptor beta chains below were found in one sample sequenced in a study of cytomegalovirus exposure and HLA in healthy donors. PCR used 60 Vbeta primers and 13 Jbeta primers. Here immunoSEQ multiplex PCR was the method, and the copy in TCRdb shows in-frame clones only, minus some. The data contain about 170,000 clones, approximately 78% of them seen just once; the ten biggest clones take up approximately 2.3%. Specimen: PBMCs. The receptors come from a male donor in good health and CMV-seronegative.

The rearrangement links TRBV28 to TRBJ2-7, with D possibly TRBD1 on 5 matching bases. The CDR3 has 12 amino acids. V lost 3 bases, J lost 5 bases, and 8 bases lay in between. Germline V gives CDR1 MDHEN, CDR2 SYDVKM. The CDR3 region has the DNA TGTGCCAGCAGTTTGGTGGGGCACGAGCAGTACTTC. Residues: CASSLVGHEQYF.

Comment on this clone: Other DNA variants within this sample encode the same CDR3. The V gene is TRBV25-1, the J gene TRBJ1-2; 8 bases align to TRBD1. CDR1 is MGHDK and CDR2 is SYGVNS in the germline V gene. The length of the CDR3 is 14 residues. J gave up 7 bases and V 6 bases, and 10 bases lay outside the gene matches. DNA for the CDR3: TGTGCCAGCAGCGAACAACGGACAGGGTCTGGCTACACCTTC. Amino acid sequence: CASSEQRTGSGYTF.

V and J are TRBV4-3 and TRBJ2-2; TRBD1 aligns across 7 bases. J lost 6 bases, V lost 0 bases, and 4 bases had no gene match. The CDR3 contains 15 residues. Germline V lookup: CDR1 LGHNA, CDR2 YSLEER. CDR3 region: CASSQDRQGAGELFF. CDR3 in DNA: TGCGCCAGCAGCCAAGACCGACAGGGAGCCGGGGAGCTGTTTTTT.

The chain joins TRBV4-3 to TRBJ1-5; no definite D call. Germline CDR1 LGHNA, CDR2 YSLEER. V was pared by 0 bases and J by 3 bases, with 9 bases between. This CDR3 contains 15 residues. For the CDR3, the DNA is TGCGCCAGCAGCCAAGATTACGGAGACAATCAGCCCCAGCATTTT. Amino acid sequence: CASSQDYGDNQPQHF.

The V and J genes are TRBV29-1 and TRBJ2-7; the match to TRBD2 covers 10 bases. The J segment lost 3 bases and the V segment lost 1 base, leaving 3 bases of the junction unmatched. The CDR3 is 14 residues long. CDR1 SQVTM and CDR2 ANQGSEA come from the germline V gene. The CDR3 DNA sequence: TGCAGCGTTGAAGGACTAGCGGGTTACTACGAGCAGTACTTC. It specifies CSVEGLAGYYEQYF.

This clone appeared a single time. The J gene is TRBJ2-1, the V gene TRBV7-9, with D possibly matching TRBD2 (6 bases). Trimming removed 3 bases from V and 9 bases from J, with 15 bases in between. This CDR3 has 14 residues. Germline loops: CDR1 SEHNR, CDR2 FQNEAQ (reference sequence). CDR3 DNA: TGTGCCAGCAGCTTTCGACTAGACGGCGGTGAGCAGTTCTTC. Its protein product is CASSFRLDGGEQFF.

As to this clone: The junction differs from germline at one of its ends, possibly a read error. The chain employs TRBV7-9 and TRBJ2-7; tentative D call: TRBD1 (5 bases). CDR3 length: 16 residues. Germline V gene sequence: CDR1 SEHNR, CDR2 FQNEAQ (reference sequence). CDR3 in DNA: TGTTCCAGCAGCTTAGTCTCAGGGTCACCTTCCTACGAGCAGTACTTC. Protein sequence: CSSSLVSGSPSYEQYF.

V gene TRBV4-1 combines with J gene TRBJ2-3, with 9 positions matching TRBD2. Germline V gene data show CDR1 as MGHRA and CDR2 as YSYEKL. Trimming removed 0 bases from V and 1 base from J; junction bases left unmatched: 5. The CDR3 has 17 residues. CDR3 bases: TGCGCCAGCAGCCAAGATGGGTTAGCGGGGGGCACAGATACGCAGTATTTT. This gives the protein CASSQDGLAGGTDTQYF.

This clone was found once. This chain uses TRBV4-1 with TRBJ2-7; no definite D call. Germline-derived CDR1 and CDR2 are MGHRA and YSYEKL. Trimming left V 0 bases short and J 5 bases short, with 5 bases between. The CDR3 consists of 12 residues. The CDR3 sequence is CASSQEEDEQYF. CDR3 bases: TGCGCCAGCAGCCAAGAAGAGGACGAGCAGTACTTC.

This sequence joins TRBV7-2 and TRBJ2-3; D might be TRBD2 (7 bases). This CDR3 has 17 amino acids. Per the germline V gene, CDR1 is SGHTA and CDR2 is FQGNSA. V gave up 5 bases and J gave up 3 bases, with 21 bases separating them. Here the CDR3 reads CASSLQAGGPPTDTQYF. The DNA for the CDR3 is TGTGCCAGCAGCCTCCAAGCCGGGGGGCCACCAACAGATACGCAGTATTTT.

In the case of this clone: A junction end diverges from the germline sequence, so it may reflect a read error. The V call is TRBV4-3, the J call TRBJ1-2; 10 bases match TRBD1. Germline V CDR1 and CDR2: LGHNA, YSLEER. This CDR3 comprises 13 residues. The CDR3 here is CASSQATGGGYPF. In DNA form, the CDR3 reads TGCGCCAGCAGCCAAGCGACAGGGGGCGGCTACCCCTTC.

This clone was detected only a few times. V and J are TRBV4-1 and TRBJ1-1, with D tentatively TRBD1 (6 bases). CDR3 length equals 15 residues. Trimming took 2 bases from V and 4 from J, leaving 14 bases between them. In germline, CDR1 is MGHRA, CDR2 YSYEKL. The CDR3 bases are TGCGCCAGCAGCCAACAACAGGGAGTCGTCACTGAAGCTTTCTTT. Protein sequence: CASSQQQGVVTEAFF.

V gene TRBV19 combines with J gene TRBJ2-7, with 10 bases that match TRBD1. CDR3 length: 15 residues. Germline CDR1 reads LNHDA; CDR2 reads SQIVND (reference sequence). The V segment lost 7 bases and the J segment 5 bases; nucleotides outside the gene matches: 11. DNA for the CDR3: TGTGCCAGTACCCCGGGGACAGGGGCTCCCCACGAGCAGTACTTC. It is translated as CASTPGTGAPHEQYF.

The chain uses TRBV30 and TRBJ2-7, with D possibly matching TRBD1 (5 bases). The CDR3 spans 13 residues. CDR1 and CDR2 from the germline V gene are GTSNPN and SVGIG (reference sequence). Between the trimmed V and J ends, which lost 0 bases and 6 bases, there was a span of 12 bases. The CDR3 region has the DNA TGTGCCTGGAGTGTATTAGCAGGGTTCGAGCAGTACTTC. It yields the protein CAWSVLAGFEQYF.

DNA of the CDR3: TGCGCCAGCAGCTCGGTTGGTAGATACTACGAGCAGTACTTC. Amino acid sequence: CASSSVGRYYEQYF. The genes are TRBV5-1 and TRBJ2-7, with D hard to call. This CDR3 comprises 14 residues. Trimming stripped 3 bases from V and 3 bases from J, with 13 bases between. Germline-derived CDR1 and CDR2 are SGHRS and YFSETQ.

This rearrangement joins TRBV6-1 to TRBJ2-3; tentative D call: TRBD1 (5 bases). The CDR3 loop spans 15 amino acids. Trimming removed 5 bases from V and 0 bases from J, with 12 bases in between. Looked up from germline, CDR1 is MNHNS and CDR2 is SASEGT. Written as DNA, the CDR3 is TGTGCCAGCAGTCGTGACAGCCTGAGCACAGATACGCAGTATTTT. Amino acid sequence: CASSRDSLSTDTQYF.